This TCR beta chain was retrieved from a study of shared clonotypes between healthy human individuals. About the study: A donor's plate count was three for CD4 naive and three for CD4 memory; CD8 naive had two and CD8 memory one.

Clones were read by immunoSEQ multiplex PCR, and TCRdb kept only the in-frame ones, dropping some. There are 600,000 to 750,000 clones in the sample; 72% occur only once, and approximately 2% lies in the top ten. Details on this clone: Its antigen is still unknown.

Recent vaccinations or acute infections were absent in the healthy HIV-negative adult donors. A CD45RA-negative memory subset and a CD45RA+ naive subset were separated from the CD4+ cells. Germline trimming cut 3 bases from V and 5 bases from J; bases unmatched to any gene: 8. The CDR3 has 16 residues. Germline values: CDR1 KGHSH, CDR2 LQKENI. Findings and limits, study-wide: Sequencing depth was predicted to influence how clonotypes are shared among donors.

Sequenced: memory CD4+ T cells sorted from blood. The subset denotes: CD45RA-negative fraction. The chain is built from TRBV18 and TRBJ1-5; 9 bases fit TRBD1. This clonotype originated in a woman aged 30 to 39 in good health. The CDR3: CASSPGRQGEHQPQHF. In DNA, the CDR3 is TGTGCCAGCTCACCTGGCCGACAGGGGGAACATCAGCCCCAGCATTTT.